This TCR beta chain emerged from a study of siplizumab effects on memory and regulatory T cells. Produced via immunoSEQ multiplex PCR; TCRdb's table is partial and in-frame only. The table includes about 120,000 clones, over 85% detected once. Study-level findings and limits: Fewer alloreactive sequences mapped to unstimulated CD4+ memory cells under siplizumab. Naive T cells seemed more diverse than memory cells and seemed major alloresponse contributors. Proliferating Tregs taken from siplizumab cultures were not shown to have a confirmed suppressive function. The alloreactive clones that mapped to unstimulated subsets made up only a minor fraction.

Worth noting for this clone: The antigen remains undetermined.

The receptor was derived from a human donor in good health. Input material: non-Treg CD4+ T cells sorted from blood.

The CDR3 is CASSQGAGFMVEKLFF. For the CDR3, the DNA is TGTGCCAGCAGCCAAGGGGCGGGGTTTATGGTTGAAAAACTGTTTTTT. The rearrangement links TRBV28 to TRBJ1-4, with D perhaps matching TRBD1 (5 bases). This CDR3 region has 16 residues. Germline V lookup: CDR1 MDHEN, CDR2 SYDVKM. The V end lost 6 bases, the J end lost 7 bases, and 21 bases lay between the germline ends. The full variable domain, with the rest looked up from reference TRBV28 and TRBJ1-4, is DVKVTQSSRYLVKRTGEKVFLECVQDMDHENMFWYRQDPGLGLRLIYFSYDVKMKEKGDIPEGYSVSREKKERFSLILESASTNQTSMYLCASSQGAGFMVEKLFFGSGTQLSVL.